A single sample is the source of the 6 T cell receptor beta chains below, sequenced in a study of beta chain features in type 1 diabetes. Of the isolated RNA, all was reverse transcribed, and so the sequenced material was expressed TCRB transcripts. Repertoires were generated with immunoSEQ multiplex PCR, while TCRdb's copy carries only in-frame clones and drops some. Seen here are 350,000 to 400,000 clones, less than 15% observed once, and the top ten hold about 0.019%. Material: naive CD4+ T cells from blood. The receptors come from a woman under 30 in good health.

This clone was seen a handful of times. The chain is built from TRBV20-1 and TRBJ1-3; D gene unclear. The CDR3 covers 11 residues. V dropped 5 bases and J dropped 6 bases, with 8 bases sitting between them. CDR1 is DFQATT, CDR2 SNEGSKA, per germline (reference sequence). The CDR3 DNA reads as TGCAGTGCTCCCGGGATAAACACCATATATTTT. Protein: CSAPGINTIYF.

V usage is TRBV1 and J usage is TRBJ2-5; TRBD2 is taken as the D call from the table, unchecked against the DNA. TRBV1 is an annotated pseudogene. CDR3 size: 15 residues. The CDR3 coding sequence is TGCACCAGCAGCCCGGGGAGGGTTGGTTTTGAGACCCAGTACTTC. Encoded protein: CTSSPGRVGFETQYF.

The table lists this clone with a count of one. The chain links TRBV29-1 to TRBJ2-3; D possibly corresponds to TRBD1 (5 bases). Germline V gene sequence: CDR1 SQVTM, CDR2 ANQGSEA. The CDR3 length is 12 residues. The V end was cut by 8 bases, the J end by 0 bases, with 9 bases between. DNA of the CDR3: TGCAGCCCGACAGCTAGCACAGATACGCAGTATTTT. Translating it yields CSPTASTDTQYF.

In this sample, this clone turned up a few times. The V call is TRBV9, the J call TRBJ1-4, with D maybe TRBD1 (6 bases). Germline V gene data show CDR1 as SGDLS and CDR2 as YYNGEE. The CDR3 totals 14 residues. The V gene lost 0 bases and the J gene lost 7 bases, with 10 bases spanning the gap. CDR3 coding DNA: TGTGCCAGCAGCGTAGGAACAGGGAGTGAAAAACTGTTTTTT. Protein sequence: CASSVGTGSEKLFF.

The rearrangement links TRBV6-5 to TRBJ2-7; D is unresolved. The CDR3 loop spans 11 amino acids. Germline V gene data show CDR1 as MNHEY and CDR2 as SVGAGI. V lost 4 bases and J 6 bases, leaving 7 bases between the germline ends. Here the CDR3 reads CASSSPIEQYF. Written as DNA, the CDR3 is TGTGCCAGCAGTTCGCCTATCGAGCAGTACTTC.

The V gene is TRBV21-1, the J gene TRBJ1-2; the table calls TRBD1, which could not be checked here. TRBV21-1 is annotated as a pseudogene. The CDR3 is 14 residues long. In DNA, the CDR3 is TGTGCCAGCAGCAAAGCGGGGCCAGGGGTTGGCTACACCTTC. This encodes CASSKAGPGVGYTF.